One sample yielded the 8 T cell receptor beta chains listed below, sequenced in a study of T cells in Graves' hyperthyroidism and ophthalmopathy. RNA transcripts were the template for amplifying TCR beta CDR3 regions. Initially, a first-round RT-PCR of the TCR CDR3 employed the HTBI primer set. TCRdb reanalysed the multiplex PCR reads using MiXCR and keeps one entry per CDR3 protein. Among under 350,000 distinct CDR3 sequences listed, more than 15% were seen once. Source material: blood. These receptors were collected from a woman aged 60-75 years with Graves' ophthalmopathy.

There are many counts of this clonotype. The V gene is TRBV7-9, the J gene TRBJ2-5; D is perhaps TRBD2 (6 bases). The CDR3 has 14 amino acids. V was shortened by 0 bases and J by 4 bases, with 9 bases between the two germline ends. CDR1 is SEHNR, CDR2 FQNEAQ, per germline (reference sequence). The CDR3 protein is CASSLATEGETQYF. The CDR3 DNA reads as TGTGCCAGCAGCTTAGCGACGGAGGGAGAGACCCAGTACTTC.

This sequence joins TRBV9 and TRBJ1-4; TRBD1 agrees at 11 bases. The V gene end was trimmed by 2 bases and the J gene end by 5 bases; junction bases not matched to a gene: 8. This CDR3 has 17 residues. Germline V gene sequence: CDR1 SGDLS, CDR2 YYNGEE. As DNA, the CDR3 is TGTGCCAGCAGCGTCGGGACAGGGGGAGAATCCAATGAAAAACTGTTTTTT. It yields the protein CASSVGTGGESNEKLFF.

At least ten counts were recorded for this clonotype. The chain couples TRBV18 to TRBJ2-7; 8 bases are a match to TRBD2. Germline V CDR1 and CDR2: KGHSH, LQKENI. V lost 0 bases to trimming and J lost 7 bases; unmatched junction nucleotides: 8. The CDR3 sequence is 15 residues long. CDR3 protein: CASSPPGLGSREQYF. The CDR3 region has the DNA TGTGCCAGCTCACCACCGGGACTAGGGTCTAGGGAGCAGTACTTC.

This clonotype was recorded at least ten times. This chain links TRBV5-1 with TRBJ1-1, with D possibly matching TRBD1 (6 bases). The V gene's germline CDR1 is SGHRS and CDR2 YFSETQ. The CDR3 is made up of 16 amino acids. The germline V and J ends were trimmed by 0 bases and 4 bases, with 16 bases remaining between them. The DNA of the CDR3 is TGCGCCAGCAGCTTGGTAATTGGGGGGCCGGTCACTGAAGCTTTCTTT. Translating gives CASSLVIGGPVTEAFF.

This clonotype was picked up a small number of times. The chain uses TRBV27 and TRBJ2-5; D is uncertain. Trimming stripped 2 bases from V and 5 bases from J, with 12 bases between. CDR1 MNHEY and CDR2 SMNVEV come from the germline V gene (reference sequence). The CDR3 is made up of 14 amino acids. CDR3 amino acids: CASSLQESTETQYF. DNA of the CDR3: TGTGCCAGCAGTTTACAGGAGTCTACGGAGACCCAGTACTTC.

This clonotype was observed many times. The J gene is TRBJ2-3, the V gene TRBV10-3; TRBD2 is a possible D gene (6 bases). The CDR3 totals 16 residues. Germline V gives CDR1 ENHRY, CDR2 SYGVKD. Between the trimmed V and J ends, which lost 3 bases and 1 base, there was a span of 14 bases. This CDR3 reads CAISDAGQGGTDTQYF. CDR3 nucleotides: TGTGCCATCAGTGACGCGGGGCAGGGCGGCACAGATACGCAGTATTTT.

This clonotype was seen repeatedly, ten times or more. Since a much larger clone is just one base distant, this may be a read error. The rearrangement links TRBV12-3 or TRBV12-4 to TRBJ2-5, with D maybe TRBD2 (5 bases). The CDR3 spans 15 residues. Trimming took 6 bases from V and 7 from J, leaving 21 bases between them. The DNA of the CDR3 is TGTGCCAGCAGCCGACACAGCATAAGAGGAGGGACCCAGTACTTC. Protein sequence: CASSRHSIRGGTQYF.

This clonotype was detected ten times or more. The chain has TRBV18 and TRBJ1-1; D call uncertain. Germline-derived CDR1 and CDR2 are KGHSH and LQKENI. This CDR3 comprises 14 residues. The V end lost 2 bases, the J end lost 4 bases, and 11 bases lay between the germline ends. The CDR3 region has the DNA TGTGCCAGCTCACCAGTCGTCCGGGGCACTGAAGCTTTCTTT. It yields the protein CASSPVVRGTEAFF.